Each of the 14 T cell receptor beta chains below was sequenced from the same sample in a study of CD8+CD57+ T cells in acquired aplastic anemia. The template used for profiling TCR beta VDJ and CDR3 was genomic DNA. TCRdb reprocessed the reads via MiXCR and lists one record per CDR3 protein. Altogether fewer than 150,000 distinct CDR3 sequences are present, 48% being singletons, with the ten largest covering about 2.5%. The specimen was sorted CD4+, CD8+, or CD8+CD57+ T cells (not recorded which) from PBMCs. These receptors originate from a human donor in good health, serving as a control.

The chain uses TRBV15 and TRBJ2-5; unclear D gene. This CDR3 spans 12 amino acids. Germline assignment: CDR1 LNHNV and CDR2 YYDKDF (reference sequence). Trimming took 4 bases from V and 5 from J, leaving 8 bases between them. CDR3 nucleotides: TGTGCCACCAGCATCTCCGGTGAGACCCAGTACTTC. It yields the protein CATSISGETQYF.

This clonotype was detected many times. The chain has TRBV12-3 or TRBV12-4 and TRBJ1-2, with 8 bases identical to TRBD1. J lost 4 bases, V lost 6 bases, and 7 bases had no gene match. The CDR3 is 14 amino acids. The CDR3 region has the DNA TGTGCCAGCAGGCGAGACAGGGGTGGCTATGGCTACACCTTC. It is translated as CASRRDRGGYGYTF.

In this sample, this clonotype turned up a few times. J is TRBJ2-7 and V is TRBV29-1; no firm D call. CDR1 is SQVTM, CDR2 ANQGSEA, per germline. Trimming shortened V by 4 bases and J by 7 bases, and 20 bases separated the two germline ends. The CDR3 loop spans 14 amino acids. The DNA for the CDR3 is TGCAGCGTTGTGCCCGTCGTCGGCGTGGGGGAGCAGTACTTC. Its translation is CSVVPVVGVGEQYF.

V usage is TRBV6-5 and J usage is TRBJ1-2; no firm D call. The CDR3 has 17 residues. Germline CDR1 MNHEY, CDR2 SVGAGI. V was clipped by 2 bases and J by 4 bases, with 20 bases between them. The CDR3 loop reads CASSYTNPGKGVYGYTF. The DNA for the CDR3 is TGTGCCAGCAGTTACACGAACCCGGGGAAAGGCGTCTATGGCTACACCTTC.

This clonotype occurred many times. The CDR3 sequence: CASSYSSSGTGGYGYTF. The CDR3 nucleotides are TGTGCCAGCAGTTACTCCTCCTCCGGGACAGGGGGCTATGGCTACACCTTC. The V call is TRBV6-5, the J call TRBJ1-2, with 11 nucleotides matching TRBD1. The CDR3 has 17 residues. Germline CDR1 and CDR2: MNHEY and SVGAGI. V trimming: 0 bases; J trimming: 4 bases; junction bases outside the gene matches: 7.

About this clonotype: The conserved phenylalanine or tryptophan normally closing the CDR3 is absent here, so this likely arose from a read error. CDR3 DNA: TGCGCCAGCAGCTTAACTAGCTACGAGCAGTACCTC. Translated: CASSLTSYEQYL. V gene TRBV7-3 combines with J gene TRBJ2-7, with a possible D match to TRBD2 (5 bases). The CDR3 loop spans 12 amino acids. Germline lookup yields CDR1 SGHTA and CDR2 FQGTGA.

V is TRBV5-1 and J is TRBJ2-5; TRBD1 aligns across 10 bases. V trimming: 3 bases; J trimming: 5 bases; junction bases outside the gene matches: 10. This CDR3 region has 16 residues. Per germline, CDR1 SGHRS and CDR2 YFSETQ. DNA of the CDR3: TGCGCCAGCAGCTCCAACCTTGGGACAGGGGAGGAGACCCAGTACTTC. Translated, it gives CASSSNLGTGEETQYF.

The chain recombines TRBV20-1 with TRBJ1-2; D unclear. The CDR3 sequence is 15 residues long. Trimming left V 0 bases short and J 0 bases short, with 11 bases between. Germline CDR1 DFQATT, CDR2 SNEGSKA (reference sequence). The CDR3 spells CSARDFPGANYGYTF. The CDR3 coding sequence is TGCAGTGCTAGAGATTTCCCAGGAGCTAACTATGGCTACACCTTC.

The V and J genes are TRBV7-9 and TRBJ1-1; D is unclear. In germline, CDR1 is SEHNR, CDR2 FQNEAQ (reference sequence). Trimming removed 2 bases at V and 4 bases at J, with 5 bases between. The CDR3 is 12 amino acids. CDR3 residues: CASSLYATEAFF. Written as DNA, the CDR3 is TGTGCCAGCAGCTTATATGCCACTGAAGCTTTCTTT.

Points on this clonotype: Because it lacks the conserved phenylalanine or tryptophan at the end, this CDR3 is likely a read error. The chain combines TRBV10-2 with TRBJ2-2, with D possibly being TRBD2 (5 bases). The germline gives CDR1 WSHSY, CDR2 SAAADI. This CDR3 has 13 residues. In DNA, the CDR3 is TGCGCCTGCAGACTAAGAGGCACCGGGGAGCTGTTTTCT. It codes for CACRLRGTGELFS.

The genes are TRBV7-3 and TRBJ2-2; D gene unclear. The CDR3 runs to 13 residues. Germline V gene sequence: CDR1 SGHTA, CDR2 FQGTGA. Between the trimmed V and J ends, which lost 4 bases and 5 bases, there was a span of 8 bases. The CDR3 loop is CASSSTETGELFF. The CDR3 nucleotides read TGTGCCAGCAGCTCCACAGAAACCGGGGAGCTGTTTTTT. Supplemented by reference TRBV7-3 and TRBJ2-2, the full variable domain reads GAGVSQTPSNKVTEKGKYVELRCDPISGHTALYWYRQSLGQGPEFLIYFQGTGAADDSGLPNDRFFAVRPEGSVSTLKIQRTERGDSAVYLCASSSTETGELFFGEGSRLTVL.

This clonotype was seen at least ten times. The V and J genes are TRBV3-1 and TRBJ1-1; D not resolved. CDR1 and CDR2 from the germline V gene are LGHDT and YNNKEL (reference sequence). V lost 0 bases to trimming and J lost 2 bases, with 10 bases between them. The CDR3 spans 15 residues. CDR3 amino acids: CASSQDWSENTEAFF. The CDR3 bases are TGTGCCAGCAGCCAAGACTGGTCGGAAAACACTGAAGCTTTCTTT.

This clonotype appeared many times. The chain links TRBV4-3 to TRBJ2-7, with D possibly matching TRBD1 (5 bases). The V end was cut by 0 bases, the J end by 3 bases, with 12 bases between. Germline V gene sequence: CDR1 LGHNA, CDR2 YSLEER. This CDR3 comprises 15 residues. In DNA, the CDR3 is TGCGCCAGCAGCCAAGATGCGTACAGGAACTACGAGCAGTACTTC. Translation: CASSQDAYRNYEQYF.

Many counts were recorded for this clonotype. The CDR3 is CAISPTSGGPNEQFF. The CDR3 DNA reads as TGTGCCATCAGTCCGACTAGCGGGGGTCCAAATGAGCAGTTCTTC. The genes are TRBV10-3 and TRBJ2-1, with TRBD2 identical over 12 bases. Germline CDR1 reads ENHRY; CDR2 reads SYGVKD. The CDR3 has 15 amino acids. V was pared by 5 bases and J by 7 bases, with 6 bases of the junction left unmatched.